What follows is one T cell receptor beta chain and its context. Per the original methods: Estimation of nucleated cell counts relied on the amplification of reference gene primers. The protocol was immunoSEQ multiplex PCR, while the TCRdb copy is restricted to in-frame clones and leaves out a portion. The V and J calls and clone size are taken from that table; D and trimming were inferred from the DNA. The table lists hundreds of thousands of clones, under 95% of them singletons. The sample comes from a study of blood T cell repertoires in COVID-19. Whole-study context: Samples came from the United States, Italy and Spain, spanning acute and convalescent COVID-19. T cells, B-cell-depleted T cells, or PBMCs supplied cDNA or gDNA.

Germline V CDR1 and CDR2: SGHDT, YYEEEE. The CDR3 is 16 residues long. Trimming took off 4 bases at V and 0 bases at J, with 14 bases between the two ends. The sequenced sample consisted of peripheral blood. The receptor comes from a woman younger than 30 who had recovered from COVID-19. This chain joins TRBV5-6 and TRBJ1-5; a weak D match, TRBD1 (6 bases). The CDR3: CASSRGQFYSNQPQHF. CDR3 bases: TGTGCCAGCAGCAGGGGACAATTTTATAGCAATCAGCCCCAGCATTTT.